The 7 T cell receptor beta chains below come from one sample, sequenced in a study of shared clonotypes between healthy human individuals. Measured with immunoSEQ multiplex PCR; TCRdb has only the in-frame clones, and not every one. The sample has about 2.3 million clones, 80% to 95% seen once. Material for sequencing was naive CD4+ T cells from PBMCs. Subset given: CD45RA+ positively selected. These receptor sequences come from a man between 18 and 29 years old in good health. Some clones in this sample may be carry-over from other donors' samples.

The rearrangement links TRBV27 to TRBJ2-7; unclear D gene. V was clipped by 6 bases and J by 3 bases, with 15 bases between them. The germline CDR1 and CDR2 sequences are MNHEY and SMNVEV (reference sequence). The CDR3 spans 14 residues. Here the CDR3 DNA reads TGTGCCAGCAGCCGCCACGGTTTTCACTACGAGCAGTACTTC. It is translated as CASSRHGFHYEQYF.

Written as DNA, the CDR3 is TGTGCCAGCAGCTTAGTACTAGCGTCCTACAATGAGCAGTTCTTC. Translated: CASSLVLASYNEQFF. This chain joins TRBV11-3 and TRBJ2-1; 7 nucleotides match TRBD2. The CDR3 contains 15 residues. Trimming at V came to 1 base and at J to 1 base, leaving 1 base not matched to a gene. Germline loops: CDR1 SGHNT, CDR2 YENEEA.

This chain links TRBV28 with TRBJ1-4; 7 nucleotides match TRBD1. V gave up 6 bases and J gave up 5 bases; unmatched junction bases: 15. CDR3 length: 17 amino acids. Germline CDR1 and CDR2: MDHEN and SYDVKM. CDR3 loop: CASSQGGPPTSNEKLFF. The CDR3 DNA sequence: TGTGCCAGCAGCCAGGGGGGGCCCCCGACCTCCAATGAAAAACTGTTTTTT.

V and J are TRBV11-2 and TRBJ1-5; no clear D gene. The CDR3 covers 15 residues. V was cut by 0 bases and J by 3 bases, with 9 bases left in between. In germline, CDR1 is SGHAT, CDR2 FQNNGV. CDR3 in DNA: TGTGCCAGCAGCTTAGATGCGAGGAACAATCAGCCCCAGCATTTT. Translating it yields CASSLDARNNQPQHF.

The J gene is TRBJ2-4, the V gene TRBV6-5; no clear D. Germline V gene lookup returns CDR1 MNHEY and CDR2 SVGAGI. The CDR3 is 16 residues long. V was clipped by 0 bases and J by 0 bases, with 9 bases between them. The CDR3 protein is CASSYSENLAKNIQYF. Written as DNA, the CDR3 is TGTGCCAGCAGTTACTCGGAGAACTTAGCCAAAAACATTCAGTACTTC.

The chain combines TRBV5-1 with TRBJ2-2; possibly TRBD2 for D (6 bases). Germline values: CDR1 SGHRS, CDR2 YFSETQ. The CDR3 is 16 amino acids. V was shortened by 1 base and J by 2 bases, with 12 bases between the two germline ends. CDR3 bases: TGCGCCAGCAGCTTGATAGGCGGGATTAACACCGGGGAGCTGTTTTTT. Translating it yields CASSLIGGINTGELFF. Variable domain in full (rest from reference TRBV5-1 and TRBJ2-2): KAGVTQTPRYLIKTRGQQVTLSCSPISGHRSVSWYQQTPGQGLQFLFEYFSETQRNKGNFPGRFSGRQFSNSRSEMNVSTLELGDSALYLCASSLIGGINTGELFFGEGSRLTVL.

The chain recombines TRBV9 with TRBJ2-2; D is possibly TRBD1 or TRBD2 (6 bases each). This CDR3 contains 17 residues. The germline V and J ends were trimmed by 4 bases and 6 bases, with 22 bases remaining between them. Germline CDR1 is SGDLS and CDR2 is YYNGEE. The CDR3 DNA reads TGTGCCAGCAGCCCCCAATCGGGCAGAGGGGGGTCCGGGGAGCTGTTTTTT. This gives the protein CASSPQSGRGGSGELFF.